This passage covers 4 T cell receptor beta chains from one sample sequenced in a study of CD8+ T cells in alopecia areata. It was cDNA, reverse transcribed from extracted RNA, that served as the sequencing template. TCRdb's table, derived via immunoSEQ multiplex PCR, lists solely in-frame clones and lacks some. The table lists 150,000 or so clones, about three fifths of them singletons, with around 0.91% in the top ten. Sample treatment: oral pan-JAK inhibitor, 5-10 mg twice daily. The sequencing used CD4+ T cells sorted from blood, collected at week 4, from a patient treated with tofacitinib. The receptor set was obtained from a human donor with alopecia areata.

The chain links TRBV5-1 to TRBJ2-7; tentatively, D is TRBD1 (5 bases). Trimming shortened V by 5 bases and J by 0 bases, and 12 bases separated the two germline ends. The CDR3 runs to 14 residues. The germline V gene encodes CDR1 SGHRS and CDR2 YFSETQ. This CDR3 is CASSPTGGSYEQYF. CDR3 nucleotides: TGCGCCAGCAGTCCCACAGGTGGCTCCTACGAGCAGTACTTC.

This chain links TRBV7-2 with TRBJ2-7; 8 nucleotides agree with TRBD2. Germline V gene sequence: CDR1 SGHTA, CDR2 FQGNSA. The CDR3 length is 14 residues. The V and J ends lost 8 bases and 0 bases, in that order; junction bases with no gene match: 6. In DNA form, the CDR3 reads TGTGCCAGCGGAGCGGGGGCCATCTCCTACGAGCAGTACTTC. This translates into CASGAGAISYEQYF.

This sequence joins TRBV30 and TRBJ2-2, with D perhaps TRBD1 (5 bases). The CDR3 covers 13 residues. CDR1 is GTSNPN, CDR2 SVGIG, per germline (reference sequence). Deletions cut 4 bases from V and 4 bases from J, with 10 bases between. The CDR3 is CAWTGFLTGELFF. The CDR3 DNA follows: TGTGCCTGGACAGGGTTCCTCACCGGGGAGCTGTTTTTT.

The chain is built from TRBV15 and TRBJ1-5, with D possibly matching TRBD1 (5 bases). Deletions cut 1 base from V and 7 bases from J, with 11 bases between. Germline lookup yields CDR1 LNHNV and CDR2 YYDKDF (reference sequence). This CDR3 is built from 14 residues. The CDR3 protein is CATSRGGGLQPQHF. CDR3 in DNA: TGTGCCACCAGCAGAGGGGGGGGACTCCAGCCCCAGCATTTT.